The 24 T cell receptor beta chains given below trace back to one sample, sequenced in a study of CD8+CD57+ T cells in acquired aplastic anemia. Genomic DNA, serving as template, underwent TCR beta VDJ and CDR3 profiling. TCRdb called the reads again in MiXCR, with one record for every CDR3 protein. The data hold about 110,000 distinct CDR3 sequences, with around half observed a single time. The material sequenced was sorted CD4+, CD8+, or CD8+CD57+ T cells (not recorded which) from PBMCs. These receptors all stem from a human donor in good health, serving as a control.

This clonotype was detected many times. V usage is TRBV2 and J usage is TRBJ2-4, with D possibly matching TRBD1 (6 bases). Germline V CDR1 and CDR2: SNHLY, FYNNEI. Trimming took off 7 bases at V and 7 bases at J, with 23 bases between the two ends. CDR3 length: 16 residues. This chain's CDR3 is CASTYSLQGGENIQYF. CDR3 coding DNA: TGTGCCAGCACCTACTCTTTACAGGGTGGAGAGAACATTCAGTACTTC.

There are many counts of this clonotype. The chain has TRBV6-1 and TRBJ2-5; 9 bases are shared with TRBD1. This CDR3 contains 14 residues. From germline, CDR1 is MNHNS and CDR2 SASEGT. The V and J ends lost 5 bases and 4 bases, in that order; junction bases with no gene match: 5. CDR3 protein: CASSPRTGVETQYF. The CDR3 DNA follows: TGTGCCAGCAGTCCCCGGACAGGGGTAGAGACCCAGTACTTC.

This rearrangement joins TRBV29-1 to TRBJ1-1, with D hard to call. The CDR3 is 9 residues long. Trimming shortened V by 4 bases and J by 8 bases, and 5 bases separated the two germline ends. Germline V gene data show CDR1 as SQVTM and CDR2 as ANQGSEA. The CDR3 sequence is CSVGLEAFF. The CDR3 DNA reads TGCAGCGTTGGTCTGGAAGCTTTCTTT.

The chain recombines TRBV10-2 with TRBJ2-7; D unclear. V was cut by 2 bases and J by 2 bases, with 7 bases left in between. The CDR3 contains 13 residues. Per germline, CDR1 WSHSY and CDR2 SAAADI. This CDR3 reads CASSETVPYEQYF. The CDR3 DNA follows: TGCGCCAGCAGTGAGACAGTCCCCTACGAGCAGTACTTC.

The J gene is TRBJ2-2, the V gene TRBV7-9; D is perhaps TRBD1 (6 bases). Germline V CDR1 and CDR2: SEHNR, FQNEAQ (reference sequence). The CDR3 extends over 15 amino acids. Between the trimmed V and J ends, which lost 4 bases and 10 bases, there was a span of 19 bases. CDR3 in DNA: TGTGCCAGCAGCTCATCCGGGACACCGGATGAGGAGCTGTTTTTT. The encoded protein is CASSSSGTPDEELFF.

The genes are TRBV10-2 and TRBJ1-2; 11 nucleotides align to TRBD1. V was clipped by 6 bases and J by 4 bases; unmatched bases: 7. This CDR3 contains 15 residues. Germline-derived CDR1 and CDR2 are WSHSY and SAAADI. The CDR3, as DNA: TGCGCCAGCAGCGGACAGGGGGCGGAAGGCTATGGCTACACCTTC. The encoded protein is CASSGQGAEGYGYTF.

This clonotype was seen a few times. The chain recombines TRBV20-1 with TRBJ2-7; D gene ambiguous. The germline CDR1 and CDR2 sequences are DFQATT and SNEGSKA (reference sequence). The CDR3 runs 10 residues. V was cut by 2 bases and J by 7 bases, with 6 bases left in between. The CDR3 DNA is TGCAGTGCTAGATCGACAGAGCAGTACTTC. Encoded protein: CSARSTEQYF.

V is TRBV5-4 and J is TRBJ1-1, with D possibly being TRBD1 (6 bases). In germline, CDR1 is SGHNT, CDR2 YYREEE (reference sequence). V was clipped by 7 bases and J by 5 bases, with 12 bases between them. The CDR3 extends over 12 amino acids. The DNA for the CDR3 is TGTGCCAGCGGGGGGCGGCTGACTGAAGCTTTCTTT. Translation gives CASGGRLTEAFF.

Note on this clonotype: A read error may be the cause here, since a much bigger clone is one base away. Because it lacks the conserved phenylalanine or tryptophan at the end, this CDR3 is likely a read error. The CDR3 DNA follows: TGTGCCAGCAGTTTTTCCAGCGTCAATGAGCAGTTCCTC. Protein: CASSFSSVNEQFL. The V and J genes are TRBV12-3 or TRBV12-4 and TRBJ2-1; D not resolved. The V gene lost 3 bases and the J gene lost 6 bases, with 9 bases spanning the gap. The CDR3 is made up of 13 amino acids.

The chain joins TRBV11-2 to TRBJ2-2; D is undetermined. This CDR3 region has 15 residues. Trimming stripped 2 bases from V and 0 bases from J, with 7 bases between. CDR1 is SGHAT, CDR2 FQNNGV, per germline. CDR3 in DNA: TGTGCCAGCAGCTTAACCACCACGAACACCGGGGAGCTGTTTTTT. Translating it yields CASSLTTTNTGELFF.

This CDR3 is CASTSEQKFYGYTF. In nucleotides, the CDR3 is TGTGCCAGTACGTCGGAACAGAAGTTCTATGGCTACACCTTC. The genes are TRBV19 and TRBJ1-2; no definite D call. Germline V CDR1 and CDR2: LNHDA, SQIVND (reference sequence). Deletions cut 7 bases from V and 4 bases from J, with 16 bases between. This CDR3 comprises 14 residues.

This clonotype appeared many times. The chain combines TRBV10-1 with TRBJ1-1; D is undetermined. Trimming removed 3 bases from V and 0 bases from J, with 5 bases in between. Germline loops: CDR1 WNHNN, CDR2 SYGVQD (reference sequence). This CDR3 is built from 13 residues. CDR3 DNA sequence: TGCGCCAGCAGTGATATTCTGAACACTGAAGCTTTCTTT. Its protein is CASSDILNTEAFF.

V gene TRBV7-3 combines with J gene TRBJ2-2, with TRBD1 as a possible D gene (6 bases). This CDR3 spans 16 amino acids. Per the germline V gene, CDR1 is SGHTA and CDR2 is FQGTGA. Trimming stripped 0 bases from V and 2 bases from J, with 10 bases between. CDR3: CASSLTRTANTGELFF. The CDR3 nucleotides read TGTGCCAGCAGCTTAACTAGGACAGCCAACACCGGGGAGCTGTTTTTT. Filled out from reference TRBV7-3 and TRBJ2-2, the complete variable domain reads GAGVSQTPSNKVTEKGKYVELRCDPISGHTALYWYRQSLGQGPEFLIYFQGTGAADDSGLPNDRFFAVRPEGSVSTLKIQRTERGDSAVYLCASSLTRTANTGELFFGEGSRLTVL.

This clonotype was observed many times. The chain links TRBV20-1 to TRBJ1-2; D ambiguous. Trimming stripped 5 bases from V and 2 bases from J, with 18 bases between. Germline assignment: CDR1 DFQATT and CDR2 SNEGSKA (reference sequence). The CDR3 extends over 15 amino acids. In DNA form, the CDR3 reads TGCAGTGCTCTCTCCCTGGGCGAAGCCAACTATGGCTACACCTTC. As protein: CSALSLGEANYGYTF.

This clonotype was found many times. V gene TRBV12-3 or TRBV12-4 combines with J gene TRBJ1-1; D not certain. The CDR3 runs 11 residues. Trimming took off 6 bases at V and 8 bases at J, with 10 bases between the two ends. The CDR3, as DNA: TGTGCCAGCAGCGGAACTCGAGAAGCTTTCTTT. It translates to CASSGTREAFF.

This clonotype has a count of ten or more. V and J are TRBV12-3 or TRBV12-4 and TRBJ1-2; 12 bases map to TRBD1. V shed 6 bases, J shed 3 bases, and the junction held 8 bases outside the gene matches. The CDR3 contains 16 residues. CDR3 sequence (DNA): TGTGCCAGCAGAAAACCGGGACAGGGGGCGGACTATGGCTACACCTTC. This encodes CASRKPGQGADYGYTF.

CDR3 loop: CSVDRGLGGNTEAFF. CDR3 bases: TGCAGCGTTGATCGGGGGCTTGGGGGGAACACTGAAGCTTTCTTT. V usage is TRBV29-1 and J usage is TRBJ1-1; perhaps TRBD1 as D (6 bases). The CDR3 extends over 15 amino acids. Between the trimmed V and J ends, which lost 3 bases and 1 base, there was a span of 15 bases. Looked up from germline, CDR1 is SQVTM and CDR2 is ANQGSEA.

This clonotype was detected ten times or more. The V gene is TRBV12-3 or TRBV12-4, the J gene TRBJ1-6; D perhaps matches TRBD1 (5 bases). CDR3 length equals 19 residues. Trimming cost V 5 bases and J 0 bases, with 20 bases left between them. The CDR3 sequence: CASSLPHLTESSYNSPLHF. CDR3 nucleotide sequence: TGTGCCAGCAGTCTCCCTCACTTGACAGAGAGCTCCTATAATTCACCCCTCCACTTT.

This clonotype appeared a few times. The J gene is TRBJ1-2, the V gene TRBV24-1, with D perhaps matching TRBD1 (5 bases). This CDR3 comprises 14 residues. Germline lookup yields CDR1 KGHDR and CDR2 SFDVKD. Trimming left V 4 bases short and J 7 bases short, with 15 bases between. As DNA, the CDR3 is TGTGCCACCAGTGAAGACAGCCGAACGAGTGGCTACACCTTC. Encoded protein: CATSEDSRTSGYTF.

This clonotype was detected many times. This chain links TRBV6-5 with TRBJ2-1, with D possibly called TRBD1 or TRBD2 (5 bases each). The germline CDR1 and CDR2 sequences are MNHEY and SVGAGI. With 2 bases removed from V and 4 bases from J, the gap between germline ends came to 12 bases. The CDR3 totals 15 residues. CDR3 nucleotide sequence: TGTGCCAGCAGTTACAGGGACGGCTTTTACAATGAGCAGTTCTTC. The encoded protein is CASSYRDGFYNEQFF.

In its sample, this clonotype was seen a few times. V is TRBV12-3 or TRBV12-4 and J is TRBJ1-1; 12 bases fit TRBD1. V lost 9 bases and J lost 5; bases outside the gene matches: 10. This CDR3 has 15 amino acids. In DNA, the CDR3 is TGTGCCAGTACTACCCCGGGACAGGGGGCAACTGAAGCTTTCTTT. Its translation is CASTTPGQGATEAFF.

This clonotype was seen ten or more times. The J gene is TRBJ2-7, the V gene TRBV13; the D is unclear. This CDR3 contains 16 residues. Germline V gives CDR1 PRHDT, CDR2 FYEKMQ (reference sequence). The V end was cut by 0 bases, the J end by 4 bases, with 16 bases between. The DNA of the CDR3 is TGTGCCAGCAGCTTAGGAGGCGAGCCATCTGAGTACGAGCAGTACTTC. It is translated as CASSLGGEPSEYEQYF.

This chain links TRBV4-3 with TRBJ1-6; unclear D gene. Trimming stripped 3 bases from V and 2 bases from J, with 5 bases between. The CDR3 runs 14 residues. CDR1 and CDR2 from the germline V gene are LGHNA and YSLEER. The CDR3 nucleotides read TGCGCCAGCAGCCAGGGGACCTATAATTCACCCCTCCACTTT. Its translation is CASSQGTYNSPLHF.

The V call is TRBV5-1, the J call TRBJ2-7; 12 nucleotides match TRBD2. The CDR3 sequence is 14 residues long. The ends lost 4 bases at V and 6 bases at J; junction bases unmatched: 5. From germline, CDR1 is SGHRS and CDR2 YFSETQ. DNA of the CDR3: TGCGCCAGCAGCCTAGCGGGAGGGCCCTCCGAGCAGTACTTC. Its translation is CASSLAGGPSEQYF. The entire variable domain, with the rest obtained from reference TRBV5-1 and TRBJ2-7, is as follows: KAGVTQTPRYLIKTRGQQVTLSCSPISGHRSVSWYQQTPGQGLQFLFEYFSETQRNKGNFPGRFSGRQFSNSRSEMNVSTLELGDSALYLCASSLAGGPSEQYFGPGTRLTVT.